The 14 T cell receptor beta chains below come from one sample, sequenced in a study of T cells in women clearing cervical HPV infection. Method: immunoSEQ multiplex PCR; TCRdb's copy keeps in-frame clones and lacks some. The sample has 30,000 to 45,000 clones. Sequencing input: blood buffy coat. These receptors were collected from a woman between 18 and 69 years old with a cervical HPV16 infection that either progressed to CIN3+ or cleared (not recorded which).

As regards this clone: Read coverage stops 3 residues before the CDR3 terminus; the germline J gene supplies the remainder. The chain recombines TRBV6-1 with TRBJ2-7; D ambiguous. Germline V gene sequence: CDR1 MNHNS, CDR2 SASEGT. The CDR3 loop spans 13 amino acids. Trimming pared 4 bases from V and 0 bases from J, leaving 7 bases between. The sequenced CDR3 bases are TGTGCCAGCAGTGTGGGCAGCTCCTACGAG. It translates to CASSVGSSYE. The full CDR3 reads CASSVGSSYEQYF.

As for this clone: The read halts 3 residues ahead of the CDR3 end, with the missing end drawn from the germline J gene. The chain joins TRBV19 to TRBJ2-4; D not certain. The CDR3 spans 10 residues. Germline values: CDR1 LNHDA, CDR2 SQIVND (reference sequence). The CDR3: CASSHYGQYF. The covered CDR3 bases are TGTGCCAGTAGTCACTATGGT.

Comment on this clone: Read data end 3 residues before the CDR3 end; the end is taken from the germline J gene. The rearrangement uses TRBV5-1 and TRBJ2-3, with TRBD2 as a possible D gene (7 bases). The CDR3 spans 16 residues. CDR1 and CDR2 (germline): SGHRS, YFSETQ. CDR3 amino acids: CASRTEGEGVVETQYF. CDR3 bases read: TGCGCCAGCAGGACGGAAGGGGAGGGGGTCGTAGAGACG.

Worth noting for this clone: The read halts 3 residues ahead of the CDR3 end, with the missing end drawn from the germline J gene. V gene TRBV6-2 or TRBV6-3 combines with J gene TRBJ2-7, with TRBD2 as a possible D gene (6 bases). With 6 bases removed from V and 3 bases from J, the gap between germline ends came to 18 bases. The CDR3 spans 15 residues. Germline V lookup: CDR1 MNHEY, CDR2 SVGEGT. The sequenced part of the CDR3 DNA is TGTGCCAGCAGCCCGCCCGGGGGAGGCGGCTACGAG. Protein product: CASSPPGGGGYE. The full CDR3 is CASSPPGGGGYEQYF.

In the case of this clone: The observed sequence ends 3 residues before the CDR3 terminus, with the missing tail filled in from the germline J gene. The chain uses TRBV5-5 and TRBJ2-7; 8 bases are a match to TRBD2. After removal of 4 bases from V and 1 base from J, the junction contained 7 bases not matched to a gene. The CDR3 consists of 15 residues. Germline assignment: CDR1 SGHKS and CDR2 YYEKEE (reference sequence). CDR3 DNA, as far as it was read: TGTGCCAGCAGCAACCCGGGGGGGGAGTCCTACGAG. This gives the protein CASSNPGGESYE. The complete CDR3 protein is CASSNPGGESYEQYF.

CDR3 protein: CASSLNRGGDTEAFF. The sequenced part of the CDR3 DNA is TGTGCCAGCAGCTTAAATCGGGGTGGGGACACTGAA. The V gene is TRBV7-9, the J gene TRBJ1-1; D not certain. The CDR3 end is not reached by the read, which stops 3 residues before it; the germline J gene fills it in. Germline V CDR1 and CDR2: SEHNR, FQNEAQ (reference sequence). V lost 2 bases and J lost 3, with 13 bases in between. The CDR3 loop spans 15 amino acids.

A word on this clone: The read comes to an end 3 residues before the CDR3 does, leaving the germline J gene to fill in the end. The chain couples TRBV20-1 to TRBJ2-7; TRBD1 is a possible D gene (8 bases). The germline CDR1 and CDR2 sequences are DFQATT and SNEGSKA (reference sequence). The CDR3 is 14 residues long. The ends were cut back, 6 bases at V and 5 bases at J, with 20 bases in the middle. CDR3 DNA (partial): TGCAGTGCCCGAGCGGGGACAGGTCTCAACGAG. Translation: CSARAGTGLNE. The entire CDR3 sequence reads CSARAGTGLNEQYF.

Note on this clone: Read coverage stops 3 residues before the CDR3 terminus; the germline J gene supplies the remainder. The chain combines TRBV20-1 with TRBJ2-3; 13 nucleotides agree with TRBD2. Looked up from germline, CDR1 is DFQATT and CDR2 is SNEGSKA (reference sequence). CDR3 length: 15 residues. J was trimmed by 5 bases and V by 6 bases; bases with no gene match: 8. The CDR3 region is CSATVTSGGVDTQYF. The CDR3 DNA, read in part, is TGCAGTGCCACGGTTACTAGCGGGGGGGTAGATACG.

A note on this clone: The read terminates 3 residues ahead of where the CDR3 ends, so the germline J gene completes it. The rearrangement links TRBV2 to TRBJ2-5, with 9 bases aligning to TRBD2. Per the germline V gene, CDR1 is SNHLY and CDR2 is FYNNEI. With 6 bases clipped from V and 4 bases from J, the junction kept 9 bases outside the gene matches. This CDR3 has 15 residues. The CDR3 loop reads CASRQDSGGGETQYF. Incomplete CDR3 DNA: TGTGCCAGCAGACAGGATAGCGGGGGTGGAGAGACC.

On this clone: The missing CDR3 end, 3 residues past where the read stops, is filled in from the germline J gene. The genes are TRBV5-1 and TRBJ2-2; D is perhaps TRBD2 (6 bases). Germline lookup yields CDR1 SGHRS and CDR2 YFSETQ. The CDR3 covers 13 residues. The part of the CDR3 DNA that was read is TGCGCCAGCACCGGGGGTGGGGCCAACGTG. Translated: CASTGGGANV. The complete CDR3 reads CASTGGGANVLFF.

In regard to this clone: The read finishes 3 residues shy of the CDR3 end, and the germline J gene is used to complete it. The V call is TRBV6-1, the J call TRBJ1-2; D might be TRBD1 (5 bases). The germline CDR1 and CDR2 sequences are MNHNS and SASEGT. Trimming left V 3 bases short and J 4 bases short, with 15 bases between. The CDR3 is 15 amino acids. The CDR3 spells CASSETAGPGYGYTF. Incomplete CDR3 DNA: TGTGCCAGCAGTGAGACAGCCGGCCCAGGCTATGGC.

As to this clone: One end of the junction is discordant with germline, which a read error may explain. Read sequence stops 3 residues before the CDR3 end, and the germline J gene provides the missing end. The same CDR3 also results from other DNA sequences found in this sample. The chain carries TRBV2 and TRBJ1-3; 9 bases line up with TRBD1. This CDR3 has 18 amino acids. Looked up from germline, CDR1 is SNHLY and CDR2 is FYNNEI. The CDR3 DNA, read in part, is TGTGCCAGCAGCCCGAGTCTGACAGGGGGACTTTCTGGAAACACG. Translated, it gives CASSPSLTGGLSGNT. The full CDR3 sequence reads CASSPSLTGGLSGNTIYF.

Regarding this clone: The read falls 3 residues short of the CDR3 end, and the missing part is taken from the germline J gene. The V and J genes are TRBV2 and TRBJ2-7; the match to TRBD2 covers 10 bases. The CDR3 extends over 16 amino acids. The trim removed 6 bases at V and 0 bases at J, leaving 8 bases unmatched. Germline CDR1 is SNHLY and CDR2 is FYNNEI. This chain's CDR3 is CASSGTSARSSYEQYF. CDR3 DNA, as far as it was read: TGTGCCAGCAGCGGGACTAGCGCCAGGAGCTCCTACGAG.

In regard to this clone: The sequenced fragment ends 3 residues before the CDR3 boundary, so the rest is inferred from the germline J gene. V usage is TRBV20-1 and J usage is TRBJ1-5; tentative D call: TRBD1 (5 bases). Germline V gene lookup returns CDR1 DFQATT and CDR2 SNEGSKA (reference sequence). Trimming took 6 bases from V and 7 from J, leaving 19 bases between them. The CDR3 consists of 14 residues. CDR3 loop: CSAEGQEVRQPQHF. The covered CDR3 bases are TGCAGTGCAGAGGGGCAGGAGGTTCGGCAGCCC.